Each of the 11 T cell receptor beta chains below was sequenced from the same sample in a study of blood T cell repertoires in COVID-19. The method was immunoSEQ multiplex PCR; TCRdb's version includes in-frame clones alone and lacks a portion of them. The sample yields over 100,000 clones, 65% to 85% seen once. Sequenced input: PBMCs or T cells enriched from blood (not recorded which). The receptors originated from a woman aged 25 to 39 who had recovered from COVID-19.

Concerning this clone itself: A junction end diverges from the germline sequence, so it may reflect a read error. The chain links TRBV6-1 to TRBJ2-7, with 15 bases matching TRBD2. The CDR3 has 15 residues. Germline V gene lookup returns CDR1 MNHNS and CDR2 SASEGT. The CDR3 protein is CASGEGLAGGHEQYF. Here the CDR3 DNA reads TGTGCCAGCGGTGAGGGACTAGCGGGAGGCCACGAGCAGTACTTC.

The rearrangement uses TRBV6-5 and TRBJ1-3; 11 bases agree with TRBD1. The CDR3 runs 14 residues. Trimming removed 6 bases from V and 3 bases from J; junction bases left unmatched: 1. Germline V CDR1 and CDR2: MNHEY, SVGAGI. CDR3 region: CASRDRGLGNTIYF. CDR3 DNA sequence: TGTGCCAGCAGGGACAGGGGGCTTGGAAACACCATATATTTT.

V is TRBV19 and J is TRBJ1-5; tentative D call: TRBD1 (6 bases). CDR1 LNHDA and CDR2 SQIVND come from the germline V gene (reference sequence). Trimming removed 1 base from V and 3 bases from J, with 10 bases in between. The CDR3 is 15 amino acids. The CDR3 DNA reads TGTGCCAGTAGTATAGGGACAGAAATCAATCAGCCCCAGCATTTT. This gives the protein CASSIGTEINQPQHF. The full variable domain, rest sourced from reference TRBV19 and TRBJ1-5, is DGGITQSPKYLFRKEGQNVTLSCEQNLNHDAMYWYRQDPGQGLRLIYYSQIVNDFQKGDIAEGYSVSREKKESFPLTVTSAQKNPTAFYLCASSIGTEINQPQHFGDGTRLSIL.

This clone has only one observation. The chain joins TRBV28 to TRBJ2-3, with 7 positions matching TRBD2. With 5 bases clipped from V and 3 bases from J, the junction kept 8 bases outside the gene matches. CDR3 length: 15 amino acids. Germline V lookup: CDR1 MDHEN, CDR2 SYDVKM. The CDR3: CASSPPGGGTDTQYF. The CDR3 DNA follows: TGTGCCAGCAGTCCCCCTGGGGGAGGGACAGATACGCAGTATTTT.

V is TRBV4-1 and J is TRBJ1-2; D is unresolved. CDR3 size: 16 residues. V dropped 0 bases and J dropped 4 bases, with 15 bases sitting between them. Germline CDR1 reads MGHRA; CDR2 reads YSYEKL. CDR3 DNA: TGCGCCAGCAGCCAAGATGACTATCGAAGGAGCTATGGCTACACCTTC. Protein product: CASSQDDYRRSYGYTF.

The chain recombines TRBV2 with TRBJ1-1, with 12 bases lining up with TRBD1. The germline V gene has CDR1 SNHLY and CDR2 FYNNEI. The length of the CDR3 is 14 residues. The ends lost 7 bases at V and 5 bases at J; junction bases unmatched: 5. CDR3: CASTGTGGSTEAFF. CDR3 in DNA: TGTGCCAGCACTGGGACAGGGGGCTCTACTGAAGCTTTCTTT.

The V gene is TRBV7-2, the J gene TRBJ2-3; 7 nucleotides line up with TRBD2. J gave up 4 bases and V 3 bases, and 4 bases lay outside the gene matches. The CDR3 is 14 residues long. CDR1 is SGHTA, CDR2 FQGNSA, per germline. The CDR3 DNA follows: TGTGCCAGCAGCTTCACGAGCGGGGCAGATACGCAGTATTTT. Translated, it gives CASSFTSGADTQYF.

The V gene is TRBV10-3, the J gene TRBJ1-2; a possible D gene is TRBD1 (6 bases). CDR3 length: 14 amino acids. V was trimmed by 0 bases and J by 6 bases, leaving 11 bases between them. Germline V CDR1 and CDR2: ENHRY, SYGVKD. DNA of the CDR3: TGTGCCATCAGTGAGTCGATGGGGGGGCATGGCTACACCTTC. Translation gives CAISESMGGHGYTF.

The rearrangement joins TRBV3-1 (or the pseudogene TRBV3-2) to TRBJ1-1, with D perhaps matching TRBD1 (6 bases). Germline V CDR1 and CDR2: LGHDT, YNNKEL (reference sequence). V was shortened by 3 bases and J by 6 bases, with 20 bases between the two germline ends. This CDR3 contains 16 residues. The CDR3 DNA sequence: TGTGCCAGCAGCCAGCCAGCCGGCAGGGGAAAGCCTGAAGCTTTCTTT. Translation gives CASSQPAGRGKPEAFF.

The genes are TRBV27 and TRBJ1-2; 9 nucleotides agree with TRBD1. The germline V gene encodes CDR1 MNHEY and CDR2 SMNVEV (reference sequence). V was clipped by 6 bases and J by 0 bases; unmatched bases: 2. The CDR3 loop spans 14 amino acids. CDR3 loop: CASSRTGANYGYTF. The CDR3 DNA reads TGTGCCAGCAGCCGGACAGGGGCTAACTATGGCTACACCTTC.

The rearrangement joins TRBV21-1 to TRBJ2-5; the D call in the table, TRBD2, was not verified against the DNA. TRBV21-1 is tagged as a pseudogene. The CDR3 has 14 residues. CDR3: CASSEGLAAETQYF. CDR3 DNA: TGTGCCAGCAGCGAAGGACTAGCGGCAGAGACCCAGTACTTC.